The next 32 T cell receptor beta chains were all read from a single sample in a study of neurological immune-mediated disorders (dated by TCRdb to the late 2010s). The library was prepared using 5' RACE. Sequencing took place on an Illumina HiSeq 2500. Clones were called with MiXCR by TCRdb after fastp trimmed the public reads at Q25, and only in-frame beta chains were retained. Here each entry gathers all rows of one CDR3 protein and keeps the most common genes and DNA. This sample is represented by around 83,000 distinct CDR3 sequences; 13% to 15% of them were singletons. The top ten clones comprise under 7% of the sample. The sample comprised PBMCs. The source of these receptors is a woman aged 50 to 60 in good health.

This clonotype was recorded at least ten times. The chain combines TRBV5-5 with TRBJ1-4; no firm D call. CDR3 size: 15 residues. Germline-derived CDR1 and CDR2 are SGHKS and YYEKEE (reference sequence). V lost 2 bases and J lost 1, with 9 bases in between. The CDR3 here is CASSFNIGTNEKLFF. DNA of the CDR3: TGTGCCAGCAGCTTTAACATCGGAACTAATGAAAAACTGTTTTTT.

This clonotype occurred many times. The gene calls are TRBV7-9 and TRBJ1-4; 7 bases match TRBD1. The CDR3 extends over 16 amino acids. From germline, CDR1 is SEHNR and CDR2 FQNEAQ (reference sequence). J was trimmed by 4 bases and V by 2 bases; bases with no gene match: 7. As DNA, the CDR3 is TGTGCCAGCAGCTTAAGGACAGGAAACTATAATGAAAAACTGTTTTTT. Its protein is CASSLRTGNYNEKLFF.

Points on this clonotype: A read error may account for a junction end that differs from germline. V usage is TRBV29-1 and J usage is TRBJ2-1; 7 bases map to TRBD2. This CDR3 is 14 amino acids long. Germline CDR1 and CDR2: SQVTM and ANQGSEA. The CDR3 coding sequence is TGCAGCGTTGGGGCTATCGGGGGGAACAATGAGCAGTTCTTT. It is translated as CSVGAIGGNNEQFF.

This chain links TRBV27 with TRBJ2-3, with 10 positions matching TRBD2. The CDR3 runs to 16 residues. In germline, CDR1 is MNHEY, CDR2 SMNVEV (reference sequence). The V gene end was trimmed by 5 bases and the J gene end by 2 bases; junction bases not matched to a gene: 7. This chain's CDR3 is CASSPSTSGFTDTQYF. In nucleotides, the CDR3 is TGTGCCAGCAGTCCGTCGACTAGCGGGTTCACAGATACGCAGTATTTT.

This clonotype was observed many times. This chain joins TRBV5-1 and TRBJ2-7; maybe TRBD2 (5 bases). The CDR3 has 12 amino acids. Trimming stripped 2 bases from V and 3 bases from J, with 6 bases between. CDR1 is SGHRS, CDR2 YFSETQ, per germline. DNA for the CDR3: TGCGCCAGCAGCTTCGACTACTACGAGCAGTACTTC. Its translation is CASSFDYYEQYF.

This clonotype was recorded at least ten times. The chain joins TRBV7-2 to TRBJ2-7; tentatively, D is TRBD1 or TRBD2 (5 bases each). The CDR3 consists of 13 residues. Germline CDR1 and CDR2: SGHTA and FQGNSA. V was clipped by 5 bases and J by 3 bases, with 11 bases between them. The CDR3 sequence is CASSPGRFYEQYF. The CDR3 bases are TGTGCCAGCAGCCCGGGACGGTTCTACGAGCAGTACTTC.

This clonotype has a handful of counts. This sequence joins TRBV20-1 and TRBJ2-5, with D perhaps matching TRBD2 (5 bases). The germline gives CDR1 DFQATT, CDR2 SNEGSKA (reference sequence). The CDR3 consists of 14 residues. V lost 5 bases and J lost 5, with 18 bases in between. CDR3: CSARNRGGSETQYF. In nucleotides, the CDR3 is TGCAGTGCTCGGAATCGAGGAGGTTCGGAGACCCAGTACTTC.

This clonotype was seen a few times. CDR3 region: CASSQLADSTDTQYF. Here the CDR3 DNA reads TGTGCCAGCAGCCAACTAGCAGATAGCACAGATACGCAGTATTTT. The chain combines TRBV7-2 with TRBJ2-3, with D perhaps TRBD2 (6 bases). Germline V gene lookup returns CDR1 SGHTA and CDR2 FQGNSA. This CDR3 contains 15 residues. V was pared by 5 bases and J by 0 bases, with 12 bases between.

This clonotype was picked up many times. The J gene is TRBJ1-5, the V gene TRBV27; no clear D. V lost 5 bases to trimming and J lost 2 bases, with 16 bases between them. The CDR3 runs to 16 residues. Germline V gives CDR1 MNHEY, CDR2 SMNVEV (reference sequence). The CDR3 reads CASSVTATRGNQPQHF. The CDR3 nucleotides read TGTGCCAGCAGTGTAACAGCTACAAGGGGCAATCAGCCCCAGCATTTT.

Many counts were recorded for this clonotype. CDR3 in DNA: TGCGCCAGCAGCTGGGGACCTAGCTCAATGGCGAGGAATGAGCAGTTCTTC. It translates to CASSWGPSSMARNEQFF. The chain links TRBV5-1 to TRBJ2-1; the D gene could be TRBD1 or TRBD2 (5 bases each). Germline CDR1 and CDR2: SGHRS and YFSETQ. The CDR3 covers 17 residues. V was trimmed by 3 bases and J by 7 bases, leaving 23 bases between them.

Ten or more counts support this clonotype. The J gene is TRBJ2-3, the V gene TRBV5-1; 10 nucleotides agree with TRBD2. The CDR3 is made up of 16 amino acids. Germline lookup yields CDR1 SGHRS and CDR2 YFSETQ. The V and J ends lost 8 bases and 0 bases, in that order; junction bases with no gene match: 9. The CDR3: CASASGSIASTDTQYF. The CDR3 coding sequence is TGCGCCAGTGCTAGCGGGAGTATTGCTAGCACAGATACGCAGTATTTT. Filled out from reference TRBV5-1 and TRBJ2-3, the complete variable domain reads KAGVTQTPRYLIKTRGQQVTLSCSPISGHRSVSWYQQTPGQGLQFLFEYFSETQRNKGNFPGRFSGRQFSNSRSEMNVSTLELGDSALYLCASASGSIASTDTQYFGPGTRLTVL.

This clonotype was found many times. V is TRBV18 and J is TRBJ1-2; 9 bases are a match to TRBD1. The CDR3 contains 14 residues. Germline CDR1 KGHSH, CDR2 LQKENI. V lost 3 bases to trimming and J lost 7 bases; unmatched junction nucleotides: 6. The CDR3 sequence: CASSPEQGAGGYTF. CDR3 nucleotides: TGTGCCAGCTCACCTGAACAGGGGGCAGGTGGCTACACCTTC.

In this sample, this clonotype turned up many times. V gene TRBV10-3 combines with J gene TRBJ2-7, with 11 nucleotides matching TRBD2. Looked up from germline, CDR1 is ENHRY and CDR2 is SYGVKD. This CDR3 region has 18 residues. V dropped 6 bases and J dropped 3; count of bases not matched to a gene: 16. As DNA, the CDR3 is TGTGCCATCAGGACCTACCGGACTAGCGGGTTCGGTAGCTACGAGCAGTACTTC. Translation: CAIRTYRTSGFGSYEQYF.

This chain uses TRBV18 with TRBJ1-1, with D tentatively TRBD1 (6 bases). CDR3 length: 15 residues. Between the trimmed V and J ends, which lost 3 bases and 0 bases, there was a span of 11 bases. The germline V gene has CDR1 KGHSH and CDR2 LQKENI. CDR3 protein: CASSPSRGMNTEAFF. The CDR3 DNA follows: TGTGCCAGCTCACCCTCCAGGGGCATGAACACTGAAGCTTTCTTT.

This clonotype was counted many times. The V gene is TRBV29-1, the J gene TRBJ1-2; D remains unclear. Trimming shortened V by 0 bases and J by 5 bases, and 13 bases separated the two germline ends. Germline values: CDR1 SQVTM, CDR2 ANQGSEA. The length of the CDR3 is 14 residues. The CDR3 DNA sequence: TGCAGCGTTGAAGACGGCATGGGGTTGTATGGCTACACCTTC. Its translation is CSVEDGMGLYGYTF.

This clonotype was seen many times. It is likely a read error, because the conserved phenylalanine at the end of the CDR3 is missing. This chain uses TRBV6-5 with TRBJ2-1; TRBD2 matches at 7 bases. The CDR3 spans 14 residues. The V segment lost 3 bases and the J segment 9 bases; nucleotides outside the gene matches: 8. CDR1 is MNHEY, CDR2 SVGAGI, per germline. The CDR3 nucleotides read TGTGCCAGCAGTTATGGTGGGAGGGCCGGTGAGCAGTTCCTC. This codes for CASSYGGRAGEQFL.

This clonotype occurred many times. This chain uses TRBV28 with TRBJ1-3; D unclear. Germline V gives CDR1 MDHEN, CDR2 SYDVKM. CDR3 length: 16 residues. V was cut by 7 bases and J by 3 bases, with 19 bases left in between. CDR3 amino acids: CASTGIGEKNGNTIYF. The CDR3 bases are TGTGCCAGCACGGGGATTGGGGAGAAAAATGGAAACACCATATATTTT.

This clonotype came up many times. This rearrangement joins TRBV5-6 to TRBJ1-6, with TRBD1 as a possible D gene (6 bases). Germline V gene lookup returns CDR1 SGHDT and CDR2 YYEEEE. This CDR3 is 15 amino acids long. V lost 1 base and J 9 bases, leaving 14 bases between the germline ends. The CDR3 loop is CASSLSGTRSSPLHF. The DNA for the CDR3 is TGTGCCAGCAGCTTGTCGGGGACACGAAGTTCACCCCTCCACTTT.

This clonotype was counted ten times or more. V and J are TRBV28 and TRBJ2-4; TRBD1 aligns across 7 bases. Germline lookup yields CDR1 MDHEN and CDR2 SYDVKM. Trimming at V came to 6 bases and at J to 0 bases, leaving 11 bases not matched to a gene. The length of the CDR3 is 17 residues. The CDR3 DNA reads TGTGCCAGCAGCCAGCACCGGGACAGACTAGCCAAAAACATTCAGTACTTC. It yields the protein CASSQHRDRLAKNIQYF.

Many counts were recorded for this clonotype. This chain joins TRBV5-1 and TRBJ2-7; 9 nucleotides agree with TRBD1. Germline-derived CDR1 and CDR2 are SGHRS and YFSETQ. CDR3 size: 14 residues. The trim removed 3 bases at V and 4 bases at J, leaving 5 bases unmatched. CDR3 residues: CASSSGQGKYEQYF. The CDR3 DNA reads TGCGCCAGCAGCTCAGGACAGGGGAAATACGAGCAGTACTTC.

This clonotype showed up many times. The chain links TRBV5-1 to TRBJ2-3; D gene uncertain. The CDR3 is 11 residues long. Trimming pared 3 bases from V and 5 bases from J, leaving 4 bases between. Germline CDR1 SGHRS, CDR2 YFSETQ. CDR3 nucleotide sequence: TGCGCCAGCAGCTGGGGAGATACGCAGTATTTT. It codes for CASSWGDTQYF.

As concerns this clonotype: It may be a read error: a sequence one base away is much more abundant. The genes are TRBV5-1 and TRBJ2-7; maybe TRBD1 (5 bases). CDR3 size: 18 residues. Per the germline V gene, CDR1 is SGHRS and CDR2 is YFSETQ. The V end was cut by 0 bases, the J end by 1 base, with 20 bases between. The chain's CDR3 is CASSLAAPWGDFSYEQYF. The DNA for the CDR3 is TGCGCCAGCAGCTTGGCCGCGCCATGGGGCGATTTTTCCTACGAGCAGTACTTC.

As for this clonotype: This may be a read error, as it is one base from a much larger clone. The chain is built from TRBV20-1 and TRBJ2-2; 9 nucleotides line up with TRBD2. J lost 9 bases, V lost 0 bases, and 11 bases had no gene match. Germline V gives CDR1 DFQATT, CDR2 SNEGSKA (reference sequence). CDR3 size: 16 residues. CDR3 sequence: CSARDRLAGRPWELFF. DNA for the CDR3: TGCAGTGCTAGAGATCGCCTAGCGGGAAGACCCTGGGAGCTGTTTTTT.

The gene calls are TRBV24-1 and TRBJ2-3; D unclear. This CDR3 comprises 14 residues. CDR1 and CDR2 (germline): KGHDR, SFDVKD. Trimming cost V 4 bases and J 3 bases, with 10 bases left between them. CDR3 sequence: CATSETQQTDTQYF. CDR3 bases: TGTGCCACCAGTGAAACCCAACAGACAGATACGCAGTATTTT.

The sample holds many counts of this clonotype. The chain links TRBV20-1 to TRBJ2-3; the match to TRBD2 covers 12 bases. The V and J ends lost 0 bases and 3 bases, in that order; junction bases with no gene match: 1. The CDR3 is 15 residues long. Per germline, CDR1 DFQATT and CDR2 SNEGSKA (reference sequence). CDR3 bases: TGCAGTGCTAGAGATGGACTAGCGGGGACAGATACGCAGTATTTT. The encoded protein is CSARDGLAGTDTQYF.

This clonotype showed up many times. V and J are TRBV11-2 and TRBJ2-1; the match to TRBD1 covers 8 bases. Germline V gives CDR1 SGHAT, CDR2 FQNNGV. CDR3 length: 16 residues. V was clipped by 1 base and J by 8 bases; unmatched bases: 10. In nucleotides, the CDR3 is TGTGCCAGCAGCTTAGGCCCCGGACAGGGCGGGCATGAGCAGTTCTTC. This gives the protein CASSLGPGQGGHEQFF.

This clonotype appeared many times. The gene calls are TRBV5-1 and TRBJ2-7, with no clear D. Germline V gene data show CDR1 as SGHRS and CDR2 as YFSETQ. The CDR3 totals 14 residues. V was shortened by 0 bases and J by 3 bases, with 10 bases between the two germline ends. DNA of the CDR3: TGCGCCAGCAGCTTGGCGGTAGAATTCTACGAGCAGTACTTC. Protein product: CASSLAVEFYEQYF. Based on the CDR3 plus reference TRBV5-1 and TRBJ2-7, the full variable domain is KAGVTQTPRYLIKTRGQQVTLSCSPISGHRSVSWYQQTPGQGLQFLFEYFSETQRNKGNFPGRFSGRQFSNSRSEMNVSTLELGDSALYLCASSLAVEFYEQYFGPGTRLTVT.

This clonotype was counted at least ten times. The V and J genes are TRBV12-3 or TRBV12-4 and TRBJ2-2; D ambiguous. Trimming removed 7 bases at V and 6 bases at J, with 15 bases between. This CDR3 is 14 amino acids long. CDR3 bases: TGTGCCAGCACCCTTCGCAGTTTTGCCGGGGAGCTGTTTTTT. Protein sequence: CASTLRSFAGELFF.

This clonotype was observed at least ten times. The J gene is TRBJ2-1, the V gene TRBV7-9, with D perhaps TRBD2 (6 bases). Germline V CDR1 and CDR2: SEHNR, FQNEAQ (reference sequence). V lost 1 base and J 8 bases, leaving 15 bases between the germline ends. The CDR3 consists of 15 residues. The CDR3 is CASSLGGLSLDEQFF. DNA for the CDR3: TGTGCCAGCAGCTTAGGAGGACTATCGTTGGATGAGCAGTTCTTC. Complete variable domain (other parts from reference TRBV7-9 and TRBJ2-1): DTGVSQNPRHKITKRGQNVTFRCDPISEHNRLYWYRQTLGQGPEFLTYFQNEAQLEKSRLLSDRFSAERPKGSFSTLEIQRTEQGDSAMYLCASSLGGLSLDEQFFGPGTRLTVL.

This clonotype was counted ten times or more. The gene calls are TRBV5-1 and TRBJ2-7, with 10 bases matching TRBD1. Trimming removed 0 bases from V and 6 bases from J; junction bases left unmatched: 6. There are 15 residues in the CDR3. CDR1 and CDR2 from the germline V gene are SGHRS and YFSETQ. The DNA for the CDR3 is TGCGCCAGCAGCTTGGTAGGGGGACAGGGGAGCGAGCAGTACTTC. Translation gives CASSLVGGQGSEQYF.

This clonotype was found many times. The rearrangement links TRBV5-1 to TRBJ2-5; D unclear. The ends were cut back, 0 bases at V and 4 bases at J, with 10 bases in the middle. Germline loops: CDR1 SGHRS, CDR2 YFSETQ. The length of the CDR3 is 14 residues. The CDR3 nucleotides read TGCGCCAGCAGCTTGGACAGCCTTCCAGAGACCCAGTACTTC. Translation gives CASSLDSLPETQYF. Based on the CDR3 plus reference TRBV5-1 and TRBJ2-5, the full variable domain is KAGVTQTPRYLIKTRGQQVTLSCSPISGHRSVSWYQQTPGQGLQFLFEYFSETQRNKGNFPGRFSGRQFSNSRSEMNVSTLELGDSALYLCASSLDSLPETQYFGPGTRLLVL.

This clonotype appeared many times. The rearrangement joins TRBV7-8 to TRBJ2-5, with D perhaps matching TRBD1 or TRBD2 (6 bases each). The V gene lost 5 bases and the J gene lost 5 bases, with 15 bases spanning the gap. The CDR3 length is 14 residues. The germline V gene encodes CDR1 SGHVS and CDR2 FQNEAQ. The CDR3 region has the DNA TGTGCCAGCAGCACATTGACAGGAGGGGAGACCCAGTACTTC. This codes for CASSTLTGGETQYF.